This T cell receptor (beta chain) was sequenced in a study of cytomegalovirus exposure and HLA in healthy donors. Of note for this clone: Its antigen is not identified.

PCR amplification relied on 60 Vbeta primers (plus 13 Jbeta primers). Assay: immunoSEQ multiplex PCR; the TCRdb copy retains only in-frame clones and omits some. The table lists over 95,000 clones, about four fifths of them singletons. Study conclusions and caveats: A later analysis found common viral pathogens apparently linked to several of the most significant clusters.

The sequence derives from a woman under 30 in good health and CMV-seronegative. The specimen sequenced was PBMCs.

In DNA form, the CDR3 reads TGCAGCGTTACCGGACTAGCCGAAAGCTCCTACAATGAGCAGTTCTTC. Protein: CSVTGLAESSYNEQFF. The chain couples TRBV29-1 to TRBJ2-1, with TRBD2 matching over 8 bases. J lost 0 bases, V lost 5 bases, and 9 bases had no gene match. The CDR3 extends over 16 amino acids. Germline CDR1 reads SQVTM; CDR2 reads ANQGSEA.